The rows below give T cell receptor beta chains drawn from one sample of a study of blood T cell repertoires in COVID-19. The repertoire was sequenced with immunoSEQ multiplex PCR; TCRdb's copy has only in-frame clones and lacks some. In the table there are more than 60,000 clones, nearly 90% of which are singletons. Material: peripheral blood. Receptor source: a middle-aged man with acute or convalescent COVID-19. The CDR3 runs from the conserved cysteine through the conserved F or W.

>TRBJ2-1|TRBV19
CASSARDTQNNEQFF
>TRBJ2-1|TRBV15
CATSRGGYYNEQFF
>TRBJ1-6|TRBV27
CASSSGTPYNSPLHF
>TRBJ1-2|TRBV6-5
CASSIQGAVYGYTF
>TRBJ2-2|TRBV7-9
CASSPPRTGELFF
>TRBJ2-2|TRBV6-5
CASTYKTTNTGELFF
>TRBJ1-6|TRBV27
CASSLSERGNSPLHF
>TRBJ2-1|TRBV4-1
CASSQDLEGSSYNEQFF
>TRBJ2-4|TRBV5-8
CASSVSGGGNIQYF
>TRBJ2-7|TRBV18
CASSPGLAGAYEQYF
>TRBJ1-1|TRBV6-6
CASRGEGLGAEAFF
>TRBJ2-7|TRBV6-6
CASSYVQGQYSYEQYF
>TRBJ2-1|TRBV5-4
CASSLERGRSEQFF
>TRBJ2-7|TRBV29-1
CSVQTGSSYEQYF
>TRBJ2-7|TRBV30
CAWSAANYEQYF
>TRBJ2-7|TRBV4-1
CASSQDLASGSYEQYF
>TRBJ1-4|TRBV27
CASSPLSGDREKLFF
>TRBJ2-2|TRBV6-5
CASSYSPWGAGELFF
>TRBJ2-3|TRBV2
CASSDLLRGVDTQYF
>TRBJ1-5|TRBV6-1
CASSEAGGYHQPQHF
>TRBJ1-6|TRBV18
CASSLNGSGGNSPLHF
>TRBJ2-2|TRBV6-5
CASSYQGANTGELFF
>TRBJ1-3|TRBV12-5
CASGLTSKTGYSGNTIYF
>TRBJ2-7|TRBV11-2
CASTTRSSYEQYF
>TRBJ1-5|TRBV6-2/TRBV6-3
CASSYPITGRGSNQPQHF
>TRBJ2-7|TRBV29-1
CSVDWGERPSSYEQYF
>TRBJ2-1|TRBV6-5
CASSYLSGSSYNEQFF
>TRBJ2-5|TRBV7-2
CASSAGQVSGTVQETQYF
>TRBJ2-4|TRBV5-1
CASSLDGTGRIKNIQYF
>TRBJ1-5|TRBV7-6
CASSLWQGEPQHF
>TRBJ2-7|TRBV5-1
CASSPLAGQNEQYF
>TRBJ2-7|TRBV5-1
CASRQDTGSGYEQYF
>TRBJ1-3|TRBV6-5
CASSRSDKAGNTIYF
>TRBJ2-7|TRBV19
CASSIGPSGLSYEQYF
>TRBJ1-1|TRBV23-1
CASSPPGQGGSNTEAFF
>TRBJ2-3|TRBV30
CAVRRAGSTDTQYF
>TRBJ2-7|TRBV4-2
CASSQVGTIHSYEQYF
>TRBJ1-1|TRBV18
CASSPNGNTEAFF
>TRBJ2-7|TRBV6-5
CASRQGLGGYEQYF
>TRBJ2-6|TRBV27
CASSLFLGGVTSSGANVLTF